This T cell receptor (beta chain) appears in the sequencing data of a study of blood T cell repertoires in COVID-19. Each participant's cohort was designated according to participant-reported clinical history. CDR1 is SGHRS, CDR2 YFSETQ, per germline. J lost 5 bases, V lost 3 bases, and 7 bases had no gene match. The CDR3 consists of 16 residues. Libraries were prepared by immunoSEQ multiplex PCR; TCRdb keeps only in-frame clonotypes and omits some of them. The table shows over 250,000 clones, with 85% to 90% occurring only once. The TCR was taken from a woman aged 55-69 years who had recovered from COVID-19. This chain joins TRBV5-1 and TRBJ2-5; 13 positions agree with TRBD2. The sequenced material came from PBMCs or T cells enriched from blood (not recorded which). CDR3 DNA sequence: TGCGCCAGCAGCTACGGGACTAGCGGGGTGGGGGAGACCCAGTACTTC. Translating gives CASSYGTSGVGETQYF.